A selection of T cell receptor beta chains follows, all from one sample in a study of response to subunit inactivated influenza vaccine. TCRdb recomputed calls from the RT-PCR reads with MiXCR, one row per CDR3 protein. Of around 150,000 distinct CDR3 sequences listed, about a tenth are singletons. This specimen consisted of non-naive T cells sorted from PBMCs, obtained roughly 47 days after vaccination. The receptors shown here come from a man in his forties or fifties who received an inactivated influenza vaccine. Each CDR3 is given without its conserved first and last residue. The order of the fields is CDR3 length, clone size, V gene, J gene, CDR3 protein. Rows give clone size only sometimes, using once, few, many, or a class for an expanded clone.

CDR3 length: 12; clone size: many; V gene: TRBV11-2; J gene: TRBJ1-1; CDR3 protein: ASSWGPSDTEAF
CDR3 length: 17; clone size: NA; V gene: TRBV19; J gene: TRBJ2-1; CDR3 protein: ASSINGLAGGPNYNEQF
CDR3 length: 14; clone size: few; V gene: TRBV5-5; J gene: TRBJ1-1; CDR3 protein: ASSLIWQGPNTEAF
CDR3 length: 14; clone size: few; V gene: TRBV4-3; J gene: TRBJ1-1; CDR3 protein: ASSQDLAGARTEAF
CDR3 length: 12; clone size: few; V gene: TRBV6-2/TRBV6-3; J gene: TRBJ2-5; CDR3 protein: ASSFRQGGGTQY
CDR3 length: 17; clone size: NA; V gene: TRBV28; J gene: TRBJ2-1; CDR3 protein: ASSGTGVWTSGTLNEQF
CDR3 length: 13; clone size: NA; V gene: TRBV7-9; J gene: TRBJ1-1; CDR3 protein: ASSYGGRGNTEAF
CDR3 length: 13; clone size: few; V gene: TRBV20-1; J gene: TRBJ1-2; CDR3 protein: SARDPGAGNYGYT
CDR3 length: 12; clone size: NA; V gene: TRBV28; J gene: TRBJ2-4; CDR3 protein: ASSFRGAQNIQY
CDR3 length: 14; clone size: NA; V gene: TRBV3-1; J gene: TRBJ2-1; CDR3 protein: ASSQEYLSSYNEQF
CDR3 length: 13; clone size: few; V gene: TRBV7-9; J gene: TRBJ2-7; CDR3 protein: ASSALAGPTNEQY
CDR3 length: 14; clone size: few; V gene: TRBV10-3; J gene: TRBJ1-2; CDR3 protein: AISERMLAGSYGYT
CDR3 length: 12; clone size: many; V gene: TRBV11-2; J gene: TRBJ2-5; CDR3 protein: ASSLRDSKETQY
CDR3 length: 12; clone size: many; V gene: TRBV7-2; J gene: TRBJ2-7; CDR3 protein: ASSFAGGGYEQY
CDR3 length: 16; clone size: NA; V gene: TRBV24-1; J gene: TRBJ2-2; CDR3 protein: ATSDPKGLAGRTGELF
CDR3 length: 12; clone size: NA; V gene: TRBV12-3/TRBV12-4; J gene: TRBJ1-6; CDR3 protein: ASSASGSNSPLH
CDR3 length: 11; clone size: many; V gene: TRBV11-2; J gene: TRBJ1-2; CDR3 protein: ASSSLVRGGYT
CDR3 length: 12; clone size: few; V gene: TRBV29-1; J gene: TRBJ2-7; CDR3 protein: SVGSRGRTYEQY
CDR3 length: 12; clone size: many; V gene: TRBV5-1; J gene: TRBJ2-7; CDR3 protein: ASSYSTDTYEQY
CDR3 length: 11; clone size: few; V gene: TRBV19; J gene: TRBJ1-1; CDR3 protein: ASTRRGVTEAF
CDR3 length: 13; clone size: few; V gene: TRBV30; J gene: TRBJ1-6; CDR3 protein: AWRAFGVGNSPLH
CDR3 length: 11; clone size: NA; V gene: TRBV7-8; J gene: TRBJ1-4; CDR3 protein: ASSLGRREKLF
CDR3 length: 13; clone size: few; V gene: TRBV28; J gene: TRBJ2-7; CDR3 protein: ASSSTGELSYEQY
CDR3 length: 11; clone size: NA; V gene: TRBV14; J gene: TRBJ2-1; CDR3 protein: ASSQVGWGEQF
CDR3 length: 13; clone size: few; V gene: TRBV2; J gene: TRBJ2-2; CDR3 protein: ASKIDRLNTGELF
CDR3 length: 13; clone size: few; V gene: TRBV28; J gene: TRBJ2-5; CDR3 protein: ASSSRTTSQETQY
CDR3 length: 13; clone size: few; V gene: TRBV7-8; J gene: TRBJ2-7; CDR3 protein: ASSLGRQPSWEQY
CDR3 length: 14; clone size: NA; V gene: TRBV6-2/TRBV6-3; J gene: TRBJ2-3; CDR3 protein: ASSRPGGFGTDTQY
CDR3 length: 12; clone size: NA; V gene: TRBV12-3/TRBV12-4; J gene: TRBJ1-4; CDR3 protein: ASSARGSNEKLF
CDR3 length: 12; clone size: NA; V gene: TRBV12-3/TRBV12-4; J gene: TRBJ1-1; CDR3 protein: ASRKGHENTEAF
CDR3 length: 14; clone size: few; V gene: TRBV4-3; J gene: TRBJ2-2; CDR3 protein: ASSQDWGAGTGELF
CDR3 length: 12; clone size: NA; V gene: TRBV5-1; J gene: TRBJ2-3; CDR3 protein: ASNFGGLTDTQY
CDR3 length: 13; clone size: NA; V gene: TRBV7-3; J gene: TRBJ2-3; CDR3 protein: ASSYTGTPGDTQY
CDR3 length: 12; clone size: many; V gene: TRBV4-2; J gene: TRBJ2-7; CDR3 protein: ASSQGQDSYEQY
CDR3 length: 9; clone size: NA; V gene: TRBV2; J gene: TRBJ2-7; CDR3 protein: ASKQDSEQY
CDR3 length: 10; clone size: many; V gene: TRBV24-1; J gene: TRBJ2-3; CDR3 protein: ATMRDGDTQY
CDR3 length: 12; clone size: many; V gene: TRBV12-3/TRBV12-4; J gene: TRBJ2-5; CDR3 protein: ASRSAGGPETQY
CDR3 length: 13; clone size: few; V gene: TRBV6-5; J gene: TRBJ2-7; CDR3 protein: ASSYGSHLSYEQY
CDR3 length: 16; clone size: many; V gene: TRBV11-2; J gene: TRBJ2-7; CDR3 protein: ASSRFPIAGDRSYEQY
CDR3 length: 14; clone size: NA; V gene: TRBV3-1; J gene: TRBJ1-4; CDR3 protein: ASSQEISTVNEKLF
CDR3 length: 15; clone size: NA; V gene: TRBV2; J gene: TRBJ1-3; CDR3 protein: ASRMESGLGSGNTIY
CDR3 length: 10; clone size: many; V gene: TRBV29-1; J gene: TRBJ2-1; CDR3 protein: SVQGTLHAQF
CDR3 length: 13; clone size: NA; V gene: TRBV6-2/TRBV6-3; J gene: TRBJ2-7; CDR3 protein: ASSYGQGWSYEQY
CDR3 length: 10; clone size: NA; V gene: TRBV29-1; J gene: TRBJ2-7; CDR3 protein: SALDMSGGQY
CDR3 length: 13; clone size: many; V gene: TRBV6-4; J gene: TRBJ2-3; CDR3 protein: ASSGVAGKEDTQY
CDR3 length: 13; clone size: few; V gene: TRBV7-6; J gene: TRBJ2-2; CDR3 protein: ASSLAGAPTGELF
CDR3 length: 12; clone size: many; V gene: TRBV5-1; J gene: TRBJ1-4; CDR3 protein: ASTGDRPNEKLF
CDR3 length: 13; clone size: NA; V gene: TRBV12-3/TRBV12-4; J gene: TRBJ2-7; CDR3 protein: ASSLIAGGRREQY
CDR3 length: 13; clone size: few; V gene: TRBV6-5; J gene: TRBJ2-7; CDR3 protein: ASSFGAGTSYEQY
CDR3 length: 13; clone size: many; V gene: TRBV5-1; J gene: TRBJ1-1; CDR3 protein: ASSLEGRVYTEAF
CDR3 length: 9; clone size: few; V gene: TRBV6-2/TRBV6-3; J gene: TRBJ1-2; CDR3 protein: ASSYGSGYT
CDR3 length: 12; clone size: NA; V gene: TRBV6-2/TRBV6-3; J gene: TRBJ2-7; CDR3 protein: ASTRGGWRDEQY
CDR3 length: 11; clone size: NA; V gene: TRBV27; J gene: TRBJ1-1; CDR3 protein: ASSTVLHTEAF
CDR3 length: 14; clone size: few; V gene: TRBV27; J gene: TRBJ2-1; CDR3 protein: ASSTLAGGPNNEQF
CDR3 length: 16; clone size: NA; V gene: TRBV11-1; J gene: TRBJ1-4; CDR3 protein: ASSATGGATTTNEKLF